The clone carrying this T cell receptor (beta chain) appeared many times. The antigen is undetermined. The sample originates from a study of shared clonotypes between healthy human individuals. Germline V gene lookup returns CDR1 SGHVS and CDR2 FNYEAQ. This CDR3 region has 15 residues. V was clipped by 5 bases and J by 9 bases; unmatched bases: 12. Each donor was a Caucasian adult residing in Nashville, Tennessee. Splitting the CD4+ cells yielded a CD45RA+ naive subset and a CD45RA-negative memory subset. Study-level results: Generation of non-shared clonotypes was less probable than generation of clonotypes shared by all four donors.

For every subset, genomic DNA was evenly distributed across several immunoSEQ plates. TCRdb's copy holds only in-frame clones and misses some; the assay was immunoSEQ multiplex PCR. The sample has 950,000 to 1,200,000 clones, about 72% seen once; the top ten hold approximately 0.9%. The rearrangement links TRBV7-6 to TRBJ2-1; 8 bases are shared with TRBD1. This clonotype originated in a man younger than 35 in good health. Some clones in this sample may be carry-over from other donors' samples. The sequenced material came from memory CD4+ T cells from PBMCs. Regarding subset: CD45RA-negative fraction. The CDR3 sequence: CASSLGQGPTTEQFF. CDR3 DNA sequence: TGTGCCAGCAGCCTCGGACAGGGCCCCACTACTGAGCAGTTCTTC.